This T cell receptor (beta chain) was captured by sequencing in a study of blood T cell repertoires in COVID-19. Per the original methods: Nucleated cell number was recorded as an estimate derived from reference gene primer amplification. Libraries were prepared by immunoSEQ multiplex PCR; TCRdb keeps only in-frame clonotypes and omits some of them. V and J calls and clone size are those listed in that table; D and trimming were worked out from the DNA. The sample shows about 410,000 clones, approximately 89% of them seen only once. Looked up from germline, CDR1 is GTSNPN and CDR2 is SVGIG (reference sequence). The CDR3 consists of 12 residues. Trimming took 3 bases from V and 10 from J, leaving 10 bases between them.

The V call is TRBV30, the J call TRBJ1-6, with a tentative D call TRBD1 (5 bases). This receptor was identified in a woman aged 40 to 50 with COVID-19, enrolled during active disease. Sequenced material: peripheral blood. As DNA, the CDR3 is TGTGCCTGGAGCCCCGGGGGGTCACCCCTCCACTTT. The encoded protein is CAWSPGGSPLHF.